A single sample is the source of the 10 T cell receptor beta chains below, sequenced in a study of T-cell reconstitution after alpha-beta-depleted transplantation in children. Preparing the TCRbeta library involved the use of unique molecular identifiers. TCRdb analysed the PCR reads with MiXCR anew, one entry per CDR3 protein. The sample holds roughly 490,000 distinct CDR3 sequences, 9.5% to 12% seen once. The sequences come from PBMCs, mostly from graft donor cells, collected 180 days after TCRalphabeta/CD19-depleted stem cell transplant. The receptor set was obtained from a female patient aged 2 to 10 who had a stem cell transplant for aplastic anemia, so the T cells may come from the graft donor.

The V and J genes are TRBV28 and TRBJ2-7, with TRBD1 matching 7 bases. Germline trimming cut 2 bases from V and 5 bases from J; bases unmatched to any gene: 9. The CDR3 loop spans 15 amino acids. CDR1 and CDR2 from the germline V gene are MDHEN and SYDVKM. Here the CDR3 reads CASSLDRQGIHEQYV. DNA of the CDR3: TGTGCCAGCAGTTTAGACAGACAGGGTATCCACGAGCAGTACGTC.

The table lists this clonotype with a few counts. The DNA of the CDR3 is TGTGCCAGCAGCAAAGTGTGTGGGACTGGCACAGATACGCAGTATTTT. This encodes CASSKVCGTGTDTQYF. This chain joins TRBV21-1 and TRBJ2-3. TRBV21-1 is annotated as a pseudogene. The CDR3 extends over 16 amino acids.

This chain joins TRBV11-2 and TRBJ1-2; D is perhaps TRBD1 (5 bases). The CDR3 loop spans 18 amino acids. Germline-derived CDR1 and CDR2 are SGHAT and FQNNGV. The V end was cut by 1 base, the J end by 4 bases, with 22 bases between. The CDR3 reads CASSLGWTRDGPGYGYTF. As DNA, the CDR3 is TGTGCCAGCAGCTTAGGGTGGACCCGGGACGGGCCGGGCTATGGCTACACCTTC.

The chain employs TRBV7-4 and TRBJ1-2, with TRBD1 matching over 8 bases. The V gene end was trimmed by 5 bases and the J gene end by 8 bases; junction bases not matched to a gene: 10. Per the germline V gene, CDR1 is SGHVT and CDR2 is SQSDAQ. The CDR3 is 14 amino acids. CDR3 sequence (DNA): TGTGCCAGCAGCACCCCAGGGGGCCTGTGGGGCTACACCTTC. Residues: CASSTPGGLWGYTF.

CDR3 loop: CASSVSRTNLFYEQYF. CDR3 sequence (DNA): TGCGCCAGCAGCGTGTCCAGGACCAATTTATTCTACGAGCAGTACTTC. The rearrangement joins TRBV4-3 to TRBJ2-7, with no clear D. Germline V gene lookup returns CDR1 LGHNA and CDR2 YSLEER. This CDR3 spans 16 amino acids. V dropped 5 bases and J dropped 3 bases, with 20 bases sitting between them.

Comments on this clonotype: A single base separates this from a much larger clone, so it may be a read error. V is TRBV4-1 and J is TRBJ1-1; a possible D gene is TRBD1 (6 bases). The CDR3 has 18 amino acids. CDR1 is MGHRA, CDR2 YSYEKL, per germline. V gave up 4 bases and J gave up 10 bases, with 31 bases separating them. CDR3 nucleotides: TGCGCCAGCAGCCTCAAGATGACGCCAGGGGAGCCTAGGTTTGGAGCTTTCTTT. Translating it yields CASSLKMTPGEPRFGAFF.

The chain joins TRBV7-6 to TRBJ2-7; D is undetermined. The germline V and J ends were trimmed by 5 bases and 0 bases, with 11 bases remaining between them. The CDR3 has 14 amino acids. Germline CDR1 and CDR2: SGHVS and FNYEAQ. The CDR3 DNA reads as TGTGCCAGCAGCCGTAGTGGCAACTCCTACGAGCAGTACGTC. Translated: CASSRSGNSYEQYV.

The CDR3 sequence: CASSPPLAGRTDTQYF. Here the CDR3 DNA reads TGCGCCAGCAGCCCCCCCCTAGCGGGAAGGACAGATACGCAGTATTTT. The J gene is TRBJ2-3, the V gene TRBV5-1; 9 bases line up with TRBD2. V shed 4 bases and J 3 bases; nucleotides not matched to a gene: 9. Germline V gene sequence: CDR1 SGHRS, CDR2 YFSETQ. The CDR3 extends over 16 amino acids.

The chain recombines TRBV24-1 with TRBJ2-1; possible D gene TRBD1, 6 bases. Trimming removed 4 bases at V and 6 bases at J, with 12 bases between. CDR1 is KGHDR, CDR2 SFDVKD, per germline. The CDR3 length is 14 residues. The DNA of the CDR3 is TGTGCCACCAGTGAATCCGGGACAATCAATGAGCAGTTCTTC. It specifies CATSESGTINEQFF.

CDR3: CASSPTPGIGSYEQYF. The CDR3, as DNA: TGTGCCAGCAGCCCCACCCCTGGGATAGGTTCCTACGAGCAGTACTTC. This chain joins TRBV11-1 and TRBJ2-7, with D uncertain. Germline CDR1 and CDR2: SGHAT and FQDESV (reference sequence). The CDR3 loop spans 16 amino acids. Trimming pared 5 bases from V and 1 base from J, leaving 18 bases between.